The rows below give T cell receptor beta chains drawn from one sample of a study of shared clonotypes between healthy human individuals. Clones were sequenced by immunoSEQ multiplex PCR, and TCRdb holds only the in-frame ones, with some missing. This sample yields about 2 million clones, of which over 85% are seen a single time; 1.1% belongs to the top ten. The sequencing input was naive CD8+ T cells sorted from blood. The origin of the receptors is a young man in good health. Both conserved end residues are part of each CDR3. The D gene is left open where the match is weak. The size of a clone is reported for some rows only, either as once, few or many, or as a class for expanded clones.

>-|TRBV19|TRBJ1-3|-
TGTGCCAGTAGTATAAGGGCGTCAGCGGGTGTCCGGTCTGGAAACACCATATATTTT
CASSIRASAGVRSGNTIYF
>-|TRBV28|TRBJ1-2|TRBD1
TGTGCCAGCTTAAACTTGAACCGGGGACAGCTCTATGGCTACACCTTC
CASLNLNRGQLYGYTF
>-|TRBV27|TRBJ1-5|-
TGTGCCAGCAGTTCAATCCCCGGGCGTGGGCAGCCCCAGCATTTT
CASSSIPGRGQPQHF
>-|TRBV18|TRBJ2-7|-
TGTGCCAGCTCACCAGCGGACAGTTACGAGCAGTACTTC
CASSPADSYEQYF
>-|TRBV5-1|TRBJ1-1|TRBD1
TGCGCCAGCAGCACGCGGACAGGGGGCACGAACACTGAAGCTTTCTTT
CASSTRTGGTNTEAFF
>-|TRBV6-5|TRBJ2-2|-
TGTGCCAGCAGTTACGGAAGAATATTCGGGGAGCTGTTTTTT
CASSYGRIFGELFF
>-|TRBV7-9|TRBJ2-1|-
TGTGCCAGCAGCCCGCCAGGGTCAAGCTCCTACAATGAGCAGTTCTTC
CASSPPGSSSYNEQFF
>-|TRBV6-5|TRBJ2-6|-
TGTGCCAGCAGTTACCCCGGCGCTGGGGCCAACGTCCTGACTTTC
CASSYPGAGANVLTF
>-|TRBV7-9|TRBJ2-1|-
TGTGCCAGCAGCCTCCCCATAGGGATGGGGGAGCAGTTCTTC
CASSLPIGMGEQFF
>once|TRBV6-6|TRBJ2-1|TRBD1
TGTGCCAGCAGATCCGGGACAGGGGCCTCCAATGAGCAGTTCTTC
CASRSGTGASNEQFF
>-|TRBV7-2|TRBJ2-5|-
TGTGCCAGCAGCTTGGCTTACATCGGCGGGTCGTTCCAAGAGACCCAGTACTTC
CASSLAYIGGSFQETQYF
>-|TRBV10-1|TRBJ2-2|-
TGCGCCAGCAGTGAGTCGAGTGAGGGGGAGGCCGGGGAGCTGTTTTTT
CASSESSEGEAGELFF
>-|TRBV7-7|TRBJ2-7|-
TGTGCTAGCAGCTTAGATCAGGGGCCAATGTACGAGCAGTACTTC
CASSLDQGPMYEQYF
>once|TRBV7-3|TRBJ2-3|TRBD1
TGTGCCAGCAGCTCCGGGACAGGGGGCTTGGATACGCAGTATTTT
CASSSGTGGLDTQYF
>-|TRBV4-1|TRBJ1-1|-
TGCGCCAGCAGCCAAGAAAGACAGGACTTTATTGAAGCTTTCTTT
CASSQERQDFIEAFF
>-|TRBV5-1|TRBJ2-4|TRBD1
TGCGCCAGCAGGGGGACAGGGGGCGAAGGGCCCCAAAACATTCAGTACTTC
CASRGTGGEGPQNIQYF
>-|TRBV4-3|TRBJ1-1|-
TGCGCCAGCAGCCAAGTTGGGGGAGGGAACACTGAAGCTTTCTTT
CASSQVGGGNTEAFF
>-|TRBV15|TRBJ2-7|-
TGTGCCACCAGCAGAGATGGAAAACGCGAGCAGTACTTC
CATSRDGKREQYF
>-|TRBV7-9|TRBJ2-2|-
TGTGCCAGCAGCTTTGGGACCGGGGAGCTGTTTTTT
CASSFGTGELFF
>-|TRBV6-5|TRBJ1-2|-
TGTGCCAGCAGCCCTACCCGACTGACAGGCTATGGCTACACCTTC
CASSPTRLTGYGYTF